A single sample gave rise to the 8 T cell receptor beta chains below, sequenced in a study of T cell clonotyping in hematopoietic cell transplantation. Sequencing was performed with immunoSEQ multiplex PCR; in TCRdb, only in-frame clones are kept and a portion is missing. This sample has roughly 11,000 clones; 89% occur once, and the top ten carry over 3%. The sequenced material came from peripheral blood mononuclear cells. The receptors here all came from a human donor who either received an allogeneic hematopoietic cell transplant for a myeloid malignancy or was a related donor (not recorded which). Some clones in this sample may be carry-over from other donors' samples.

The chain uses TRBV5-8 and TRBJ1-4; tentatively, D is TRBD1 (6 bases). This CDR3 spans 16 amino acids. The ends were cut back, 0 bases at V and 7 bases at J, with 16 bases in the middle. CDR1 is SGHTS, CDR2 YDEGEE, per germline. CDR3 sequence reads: CASSLGGQGFGEKLFF. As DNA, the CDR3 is TGTGCCAGCAGCTTGGGGGGGCAGGGGTTCGGTGAAAAACTGTTTTTT.

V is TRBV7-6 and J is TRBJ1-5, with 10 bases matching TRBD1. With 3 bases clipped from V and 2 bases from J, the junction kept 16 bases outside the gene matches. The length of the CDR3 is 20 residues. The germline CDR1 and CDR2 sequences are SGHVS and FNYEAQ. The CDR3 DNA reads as TGTGCCAGCAGCTTTACGTTGGGACAGGGGATGGGGAGCGGCAATCAGCCCCAGCATTTT. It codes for CASSFTLGQGMGSGNQPQHF.

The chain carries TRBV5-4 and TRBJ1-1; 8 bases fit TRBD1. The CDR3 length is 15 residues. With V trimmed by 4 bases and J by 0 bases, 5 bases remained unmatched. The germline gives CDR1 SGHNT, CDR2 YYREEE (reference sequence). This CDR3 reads CASSAKQGVNTEAFF. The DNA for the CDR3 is TGTGCCAGCAGCGCTAAACAGGGGGTGAACACTGAAGCTTTCTTT.

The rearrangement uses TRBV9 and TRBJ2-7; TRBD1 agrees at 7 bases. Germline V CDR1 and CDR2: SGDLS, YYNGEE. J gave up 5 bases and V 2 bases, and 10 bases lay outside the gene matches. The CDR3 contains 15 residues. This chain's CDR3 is CASSVTAQGSHEQYF. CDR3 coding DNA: TGTGCCAGCAGCGTGACCGCACAGGGGAGCCACGAGCAGTACTTC.

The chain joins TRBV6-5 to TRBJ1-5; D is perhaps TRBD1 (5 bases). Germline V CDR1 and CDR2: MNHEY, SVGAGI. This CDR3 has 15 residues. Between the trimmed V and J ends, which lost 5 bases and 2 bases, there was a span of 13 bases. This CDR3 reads CASSQTGRGNQPQHF. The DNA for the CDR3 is TGTGCCAGCAGTCAAACAGGTCGGGGCAATCAGCCCCAGCATTTT.

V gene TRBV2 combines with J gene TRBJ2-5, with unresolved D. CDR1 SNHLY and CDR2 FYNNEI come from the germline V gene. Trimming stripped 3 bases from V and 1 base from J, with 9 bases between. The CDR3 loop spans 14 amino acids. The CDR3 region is CASSEARIQETQYF. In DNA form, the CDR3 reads TGTGCCAGCAGTGAGGCAAGAATCCAAGAGACCCAGTACTTC.

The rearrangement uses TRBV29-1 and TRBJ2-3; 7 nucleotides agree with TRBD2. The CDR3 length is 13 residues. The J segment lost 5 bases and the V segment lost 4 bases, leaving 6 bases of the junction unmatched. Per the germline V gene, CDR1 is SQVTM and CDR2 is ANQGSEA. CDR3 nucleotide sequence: TGCAGCGTTGTGGTGGCTAGCGGAGATACGCAGTATTTT. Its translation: CSVVVASGDTQYF.

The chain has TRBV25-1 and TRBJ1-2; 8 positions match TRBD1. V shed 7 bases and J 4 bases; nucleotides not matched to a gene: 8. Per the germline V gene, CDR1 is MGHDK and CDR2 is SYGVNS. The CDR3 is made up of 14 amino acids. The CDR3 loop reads CASTRTGSSYGYTF. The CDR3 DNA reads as TGTGCCAGCACCCGGACAGGGTCTAGCTATGGCTACACCTTC.